What follows are 27 T cell receptor beta chains derived from one specimen sequenced in a study of OX40 agonist ivuxolimab in advanced cancers. Some clones are missing from TCRdb's copy, which holds only in-frame ones; the method was immunoSEQ multiplex PCR. Among approximately 120,000 clones listed, approximately 90% were seen once. The specimen was CD4+ or CD8+ T cells sorted from blood, collected in a trial of the OX40 agonist ivuxolimab. The receptors derive from an adult with an advanced solid tumor such as melanoma, head and neck, liver or kidney cancer.

The rearrangement links TRBV7-2 to TRBJ1-2; D is ambiguous. Germline V gene lookup returns CDR1 SGHTA and CDR2 FQGNSA. The V and J ends lost 0 bases and 7 bases respectively, with 12 bases between them. The CDR3 sequence is 14 residues long. The chain's CDR3 is CASSLANPAAGYTF. Here the CDR3 DNA reads TGTGCCAGCAGCTTAGCCAACCCGGCAGCTGGCTACACCTTC.

The gene calls are TRBV16 and TRBJ1-1; 9 bases are a match to TRBD1. CDR1 and CDR2 from the germline V gene are KGHSY and FQNENV. This CDR3 has 14 residues. V shed 7 bases, J shed 1 base, and the junction held 4 bases outside the gene matches. This CDR3 reads CASKGGQGNTEAFF. The CDR3 nucleotides are TGTGCCAGCAAGGGGGGACAGGGGAACACTGAAGCTTTCTTT. The variable domain in full, with the rest retrieved from reference TRBV16 and TRBJ1-1, is GEEVAQTPKHLVRGEGQKAKLYCAPIKGHSYVFWYQQVLKNEFKFLISFQNENVFDETGMPKERFSAKCLPNSPCSLEIQATKLEDSAVYFCASKGGQGNTEAFFGQGTRLTVV.

This sequence joins TRBV5-4 and TRBJ1-4, with TRBD1 as a possible D gene (5 bases). V lost 0 bases and J 4 bases, leaving 10 bases between the germline ends. Germline CDR1 and CDR2: SGHNT and YYREEE (reference sequence). This CDR3 is built from 15 residues. CDR3 protein: CASSLALGVNEKLFF. The CDR3 nucleotides are TGTGCCAGCAGCTTGGCCTTAGGGGTTAATGAAAAACTGTTTTTT.

V is TRBV29-1 and J is TRBJ2-1, with D perhaps being TRBD1 or TRBD2 (5 bases each). V lost 6 bases and J 3 bases, leaving 15 bases between the germline ends. Per the germline V gene, CDR1 is SQVTM and CDR2 is ANQGSEA. The CDR3 runs 14 residues. The CDR3 bases are TGCAGCGTCAATCCGAGTGGGGGCTACAATGAGCAGTTCTTC. Translation: CSVNPSGGYNEQFF.

The rearrangement links TRBV5-4 to TRBJ2-5; 8 nucleotides match TRBD2. Losses at the gene ends were 4 bases for V and 4 bases for J; bases not matched to a gene: 9. Germline lookup yields CDR1 SGHNT and CDR2 YYREEE (reference sequence). The CDR3 has 15 residues. CDR3 DNA sequence: TGTGCCAGCAGCCCCCCCGGGACTAGTGGAGAGACCCAGTACTTC. It codes for CASSPPGTSGETQYF.

V gene TRBV5-1 combines with J gene TRBJ2-1, with 13 bases lining up with TRBD2. This CDR3 has 15 amino acids. V shed 4 bases, J shed 4 bases, and the junction held 2 bases outside the gene matches. Germline assignment: CDR1 SGHRS and CDR2 YFSETQ. The CDR3 is CASSTGLAGYNEQFF. CDR3 in DNA: TGCGCCAGCAGCACGGGACTAGCGGGATACAATGAGCAGTTCTTC. Full variable domain (missing parts from reference TRBV5-1 and TRBJ2-1): KAGVTQTPRYLIKTRGQQVTLSCSPISGHRSVSWYQQTPGQGLQFLFEYFSETQRNKGNFPGRFSGRQFSNSRSEMNVSTLELGDSALYLCASSTGLAGYNEQFFGPGTRLTVL.

The chain employs TRBV7-2 and TRBJ2-6, with 7 bases that match TRBD2. Germline assignment: CDR1 SGHTA and CDR2 FQGNSA. V was clipped by 6 bases and J by 0 bases; unmatched bases: 8. The CDR3 is 17 residues long. The CDR3 is CASSLGLYISGANVLTF. In nucleotides, the CDR3 is TGTGCCAGCAGTTTGGGACTATACATCTCTGGGGCCAACGTCCTGACTTTC.

This chain uses TRBV6-1 with TRBJ1-1; no clear D gene. CDR3 length: 12 residues. The germline V gene has CDR1 MNHNS and CDR2 SASEGT. V shed 3 bases and J shed 6 bases, with 8 bases lying between them. The CDR3 loop reads CASSERQPEAFF. The CDR3, as DNA: TGTGCCAGCAGTGAGCGACAACCTGAAGCTTTCTTT.

This chain connects TRBV14 to TRBJ2-5; 8 bases are shared with TRBD2. V lost 5 bases to trimming and J lost 5 bases; unmatched junction nucleotides: 7. CDR3 size: 14 residues. Germline values: CDR1 SGHDN, CDR2 FVKESK. The chain's CDR3 is CASSIRTGGETQYF. In DNA form, the CDR3 reads TGTGCCAGCAGCATACGGACGGGGGGGGAGACCCAGTACTTC.

The chain combines TRBV27 with TRBJ1-1, with no clear D. The CDR3 runs 11 residues. Per germline, CDR1 MNHEY and CDR2 SMNVEV (reference sequence). V lost 8 bases and J lost 1, with 5 bases in between. The CDR3 nucleotides read TGTGCCAGCCGACAGAACACTGAAGCTTTCTTT. This sequence encodes CASRQNTEAFF.

This sequence joins TRBV11-3 and TRBJ2-3; 8 bases line up with TRBD2. CDR1 is SGHNT and CDR2 is YENEEA in the germline V gene. The J segment lost 5 bases and the V segment lost 5 bases, leaving 12 bases of the junction unmatched. This CDR3 is built from 16 residues. The CDR3 DNA follows: TGTGCCAGCAGCCTCTCCGGGGGGGGCGCAGGAGATACGCAGTATTTT. Its protein is CASSLSGGGAGDTQYF.

DNA for the CDR3: TGCAGCGCCACTCCCGGGACAGGGACCTACGAGCAGTACTTC. Its translation is CSATPGTGTYEQYF. This sequence joins TRBV29-1 and TRBJ2-7, with TRBD1 matching 9 bases. The CDR3 is 14 amino acids. CDR1 is SQVTM and CDR2 is ANQGSEA in the germline V gene. With V trimmed by 7 bases and J by 2 bases, 9 bases remained unmatched.

V gene TRBV5-6 combines with J gene TRBJ2-5; 7 nucleotides align to TRBD2. Germline CDR1 and CDR2: SGHDT and YYEEEE. V lost 1 base and J lost 5; bases outside the gene matches: 2. The CDR3 length is 13 residues. Here the CDR3 DNA reads TGTGCCAGCAGCTTGTACGGGGGGGAGACCCAGTACTTC. Encoded protein: CASSLYGGETQYF. The variable domain in full, completed from reference TRBV5-6 and TRBJ2-5, reads DAGVTQSPTHLIKTRGQQVTLRCSPKSGHDTVSWYQQALGQGPQFIFQYYEEEERQRGNFPDRFSGHQFPNYSSELNVNALLLGDSALYLCASSLYGGETQYFGPGTRLLVL.

V is TRBV18 and J is TRBJ2-1; 9 positions agree with TRBD2. After removal of 0 bases from V and 4 bases from J, the junction contained 4 bases not matched to a gene. Germline V gene sequence: CDR1 KGHSH, CDR2 LQKENI. The CDR3 runs 16 residues. The CDR3, as DNA: TGTGCCAGCTCACCACCCCAGCTAGCGGGATACAATGAGCAGTTCTTC. Translating gives CASSPPQLAGYNEQFF.

The V call is TRBV28, the J call TRBJ2-7; TRBD2 aligns across 9 bases. The trim removed 4 bases at V and 4 bases at J, leaving 11 bases unmatched. This CDR3 comprises 16 residues. The germline gives CDR1 MDHEN, CDR2 SYDVKM. The CDR3 nucleotides are TGTGCCAGCAGTTCGAGCGCGGGAGGGCCTAGTTACGAGCAGTACTTC. Its translation is CASSSSAGGPSYEQYF.

This rearrangement joins TRBV18 to TRBJ2-5; D unclear. Germline-derived CDR1 and CDR2 are KGHSH and LQKENI. The CDR3 contains 13 residues. Trimming took off 3 bases at V and 0 bases at J, with 5 bases between the two ends. The DNA of the CDR3 is TGTGCCAGCTCACCGCAAAACCAAGAGACCCAGTACTTC. It is translated as CASSPQNQETQYF.

The CDR3 protein is CASSPGLAGGEAKNIQYF. DNA for the CDR3: TGTGCCAGCAGCCCCGGCCTAGCGGGAGGGGAAGCCAAAAACATTCAGTACTTC. This chain joins TRBV7-9 and TRBJ2-4; 12 bases match TRBD2. V lost 5 bases, J lost 0 bases, and 8 bases stayed unmatched. CDR3 length: 18 amino acids. Germline V lookup: CDR1 SEHNR, CDR2 FQNEAQ (reference sequence).

The chain uses TRBV28 and TRBJ1-4; D gene unclear. The CDR3 extends over 16 amino acids. The V and J ends lost 4 bases and 6 bases respectively, with 18 bases between them. Germline loops: CDR1 MDHEN, CDR2 SYDVKM. CDR3 in DNA: TGTGCCAGCAGTTCGGTGGGCGGGAGATTTTATGAAAAACTGTTTTTT. It translates to CASSSVGGRFYEKLFF.

V is TRBV13 and J is TRBJ1-2; maybe TRBD1 (5 bases). This CDR3 is 14 amino acids long. Per the germline V gene, CDR1 is PRHDT and CDR2 is FYEKMQ (reference sequence). Between the trimmed V and J ends, which lost 5 bases and 1 base, there was a span of 11 bases. The CDR3 sequence is CASSKGTDNYGYTF. The CDR3 DNA is TGTGCCAGCAGCAAAGGGACCGATAACTATGGCTACACCTTC.

The rearrangement joins TRBV4-2 to TRBJ2-1; 11 nucleotides match TRBD2. CDR3 length equals 18 residues. CDR1 and CDR2 (germline): LGHNA, YNFKEQ. Trimming removed 0 bases from V and 2 bases from J; junction bases left unmatched: 6. The CDR3 DNA reads TGTGCCAGCAGCCAAGAGACTTTACTAGCGGGGGCCTACAATGAGCAGTTCTTC. Protein: CASSQETLLAGAYNEQFF.

The gene calls are TRBV11-3 and TRBJ2-3; D tentatively reads TRBD1 or TRBD2 (6 bases each). Trimming stripped 1 base from V and 5 bases from J, with 10 bases between. The CDR3 covers 14 residues. Germline CDR1 and CDR2: SGHNT and YENEEA. The CDR3 coding sequence is TGTGCCAGCAGCTTAGTAGAGGGGGGAGATACGCAGTATTTT. This gives the protein CASSLVEGGDTQYF.

With respect to this clone: One end of the junction is discordant with germline, which a read error may explain. The chain is built from TRBV12-5 and TRBJ1-1; TRBD1 aligns across 7 bases. CDR1 is LGHNT and CDR2 is FRNRAP in the germline V gene. The CDR3 is 14 residues long. Written as DNA, the CDR3 is TGTGCTAGTGCCATGGGACAGCTGAACGCTGAAGCTTTCTTT. It is translated as CASAMGQLNAEAFF.

The chain employs TRBV5-1 and TRBJ2-1; 7 nucleotides align to TRBD1. The CDR3 sequence is 15 residues long. The V and J ends lost 1 base and 3 bases, in that order; junction bases with no gene match: 4. Per the germline V gene, CDR1 is SGHRS and CDR2 is YFSETQ. The CDR3 DNA reads as TGCGCCAGCAGCTTGCTTGGGACAGACTACAATGAGCAGTTCTTC. Translating gives CASSLLGTDYNEQFF. Complete variable domain (other parts from reference TRBV5-1 and TRBJ2-1): KAGVTQTPRYLIKTRGQQVTLSCSPISGHRSVSWYQQTPGQGLQFLFEYFSETQRNKGNFPGRFSGRQFSNSRSEMNVSTLELGDSALYLCASSLLGTDYNEQFFGPGTRLTVL.

J is TRBJ1-5 and V is TRBV19, with 7 bases that match TRBD1. This CDR3 comprises 17 residues. Unmatched junction bases numbered 10, after V lost 3 bases and J lost 2 bases. Germline V lookup: CDR1 LNHDA, CDR2 SQIVND (reference sequence). This CDR3 reads CASSIFATTGGNQPQHF. The CDR3 DNA follows: TGTGCCAGTAGTATCTTCGCCACTACAGGGGGCAATCAGCCCCAGCATTTT.

The chain couples TRBV7-3 to TRBJ2-3, with 7 bases matching TRBD2. The CDR3 covers 14 residues. Losses at the gene ends were 6 bases for V and 2 bases for J; bases not matched to a gene: 5. Germline CDR1 is SGHTA and CDR2 is FQGTGA. The CDR3 region is CASSLTSVTDTQYF. CDR3 coding DNA: TGTGCCAGCAGTCTAACTAGCGTCACAGATACGCAGTATTTT.

The genes are TRBV5-1 and TRBJ1-3; TRBD1 agrees at 7 bases. The germline gives CDR1 SGHRS, CDR2 YFSETQ. With V trimmed by 5 bases and J by 4 bases, 3 bases remained unmatched. There are 13 residues in the CDR3. CDR3 DNA: TGCGCCAGCAGTGACAGGGCGGGAAACACCATATATTTT. The encoded protein is CASSDRAGNTIYF.

V and J are TRBV5-4 and TRBJ2-1; D ambiguous. This CDR3 contains 13 residues. Germline CDR1 and CDR2: SGHNT and YYREEE (reference sequence). Trimming stripped 3 bases from V and 11 bases from J, with 15 bases between. CDR3 protein: CASSWALEHKQFF. CDR3 nucleotide sequence: TGTGCCAGCAGCTGGGCCCTAGAGCATAAGCAGTTCTTC. The whole variable domain, remainder taken from reference TRBV5-4 and TRBJ2-1, is ETGVTQSPTHLIKTRGQQVTLRCSSQSGHNTVSWYQQALGQGPQFIFQYYREEENGRGNFPPRFSGLQFPNYSSELNVNALELDDSALYLCASSWALEHKQFFGPGTRLTVL.